Following are 20 T cell receptor beta chains from one sample sequenced in a study of human T cells and chemical hapten exposure. Time point: pre-sensitization, week 0. As for treatment: therapeutic diphenylcyclopropenone sensitization with weekly scalp DPC. A single record per CDR3 protein comes from TCRdb applying MiXCR to the RACE reads. The sample carries under 300,000 distinct CDR3 sequences, about 9% recorded once. Material: whole blood, obtained in connection with sensitization to the hapten diphenylcyclopropenone (DPC). The source of these receptors is a middle-aged woman with alopecia areata. Some clones in this sample may be carry-over from other donors' samples.

This rearrangement joins TRBV20-1 to TRBJ2-3; D may be TRBD2 (5 bases). Trimming took off 1 base at V and 5 bases at J, with 16 bases between the two ends. Looked up from germline, CDR1 is DFQATT and CDR2 is SNEGSKA (reference sequence). The length of the CDR3 is 15 residues. The CDR3 loop is CSARVLGEPRDTQYF. The DNA for the CDR3 is TGCAGTGCTAGAGTGCTCGGGGAGCCGAGAGATACGCAGTATTTT.

About this clonotype itself: Germline and junction disagree at one end, which may indicate a read error. The J gene is TRBJ2-7, the V gene TRBV28; D remains ambiguous. Germline V gives CDR1 MDHEN, CDR2 SYDVKM. The CDR3 is 13 residues long. The CDR3 sequence: CVSNLVGSHEQYF. The CDR3 DNA is TGTGTCAGCAACTTGGTGGGCTCCCACGAGCAGTACTTC.

This clonotype was found many times. The rearrangement joins TRBV27 to TRBJ2-5; the D is unclear. The CDR3 sequence is 12 residues long. CDR1 and CDR2 (germline): MNHEY, SMNVEV (reference sequence). Trimming pared 6 bases from V and 2 bases from J, leaving 7 bases between. As DNA, the CDR3 is TGTGCCAGCAGGGGGATACAAGAGACCCAGTACTTC. The encoded protein is CASRGIQETQYF.

This clonotype appeared many times. The V gene is TRBV10-3, the J gene TRBJ1-5; a weak D match, TRBD1 (5 bases). V gave up 4 bases and J gave up 7 bases, with 17 bases separating them. In germline, CDR1 is ENHRY, CDR2 SYGVKD. The CDR3 runs 15 residues. The CDR3 DNA reads TGTGCCATCAGTGGGGGTCAGGGCGGAGGGCAGCCCCAGCATTTT. Translation gives CAISGGQGGGQPQHF.

The chain combines TRBV9 with TRBJ1-3, with 8 bases identical to TRBD1. The germline V gene encodes CDR1 SGDLS and CDR2 YYNGEE. This CDR3 region has 16 residues. The V segment lost 3 bases and the J segment 0 bases; nucleotides outside the gene matches: 5. The CDR3 DNA reads as TGTGCCAGCAGCGCAGGACAGGGTCACTCTGGAAACACCATATATTTT. Amino acid sequence: CASSAGQGHSGNTIYF. The full variable domain, in which reference TRBV9 and TRBJ1-3 provide the parts outside the CDR3, is DSGVTQTPKHLITATGQRVTLRCSPRSGDLSVYWYQQSLDQGLQFLIQYYNGEERAKGNILERFSAQQFPDLHSELNLSSLELGDSALYFCASSAGQGHSGNTIYFGEGSWLTVV.

The sample holds a few counts of this clonotype. This chain connects TRBV5-6 to TRBJ1-6; D call uncertain. The germline V gene encodes CDR1 SGHDT and CDR2 YYEEEE. V gave up 2 bases and J gave up 9 bases, with 15 bases separating them. The CDR3 runs 15 residues. The CDR3 bases are TGTGCCAGCAGCTTTTCATGGGCAGATCGTTCACCCCTCCACTTT. Amino acid sequence: CASSFSWADRSPLHF.

The V gene is TRBV5-4, the J gene TRBJ1-1; D unclear. The V end lost 0 bases, the J end lost 5 bases, and 20 bases lay between the germline ends. The CDR3 has 17 residues. The germline V gene has CDR1 SGHNT and CDR2 YYREEE (reference sequence). The CDR3 nucleotides read TGTGCCAGCAGCTTGGACCTAACGACGAGGTCGGGGACTGAAGCTTTCTTT. This codes for CASSLDLTTRSGTEAFF. Combining the CDR3 with reference TRBV5-4 and TRBJ1-1 gives the whole variable domain ETGVTQSPTHLIKTRGQQVTLRCSSQSGHNTVSWYQQALGQGPQFIFQYYREEENGRGNFPPRFSGLQFPNYSSELNVNALELDDSALYLCASSLDLTTRSGTEAFFGQGTRLTVV.

The chain links TRBV7-9 to TRBJ2-3; D ambiguous. Germline CDR1 and CDR2: SEHNR and FQNEAQ (reference sequence). V was trimmed by 2 bases and J by 2 bases, leaving 11 bases between them. The CDR3 is 15 residues long. CDR3 loop: CASSLSGGYTDTQYF. The DNA of the CDR3 is TGTGCCAGCAGCTTATCAGGTGGATACACAGATACGCAGTATTTT.

This clonotype was observed at least ten times. The V gene is TRBV7-2, the J gene TRBJ2-5; 13 nucleotides match TRBD2. V gave up 5 bases and J gave up 2 bases; unmatched junction bases: 8. The length of the CDR3 is 17 residues. Germline V gene data show CDR1 as SGHTA and CDR2 as FQGNSA. CDR3 residues: CASSNGLAGVLQETQYF. The CDR3 DNA is TGTGCCAGCAGCAATGGACTAGCGGGAGTATTACAAGAGACCCAGTACTTC.

This clonotype was found many times. This rearrangement joins TRBV2 to TRBJ1-5; D is perhaps TRBD1 (5 bases). Germline V gives CDR1 SNHLY, CDR2 FYNNEI. The germline V and J ends were trimmed by 2 bases and 4 bases, with 9 bases remaining between them. The CDR3 extends over 14 amino acids. The CDR3 DNA sequence: TGTGCCAGCAGTGAACTAGGGGTAAATCAGCCCCAGCATTTT. Residues: CASSELGVNQPQHF.

This chain joins TRBV24-1 and TRBJ2-7, with D tentatively TRBD1 (6 bases). CDR1 and CDR2 (germline): KGHDR, SFDVKD. The CDR3 runs to 12 residues. The V gene lost 6 bases and the J gene lost 6 bases, with 11 bases spanning the gap. The CDR3 loop is CATSRQGGEQYF. Here the CDR3 DNA reads TGTGCCACCAGTCGACAAGGGGGCGAGCAGTACTTC.

This clonotype was seen at least ten times. The V gene is TRBV12-3 or TRBV12-4, the J gene TRBJ1-4, with D uncertain. With 6 bases removed from V and 2 bases from J, the gap between germline ends came to 7 bases. The CDR3 is 13 amino acids. The CDR3 loop reads CASRLGTNEKLFF. The CDR3 nucleotides read TGTGCCAGCAGACTAGGGACTAATGAAAAACTGTTTTTT.

Ten or more counts support this clonotype. The rearrangement joins TRBV4-2 to TRBJ2-3; tentatively, D is TRBD1 or TRBD2 (6 bases each). Germline CDR1 reads LGHNA; CDR2 reads YNFKEQ. Between the trimmed V and J ends, which lost 1 base and 1 base, there was a span of 9 bases. The CDR3 extends over 15 amino acids. In DNA form, the CDR3 reads TGTGCCAGCAGCCAAGGAGGGGGGCGCACAGATACGCAGTATTTT. Its protein is CASSQGGGRTDTQYF.

This clonotype was seen only a few times. This CDR3 is CASSFLASGNTGELFF. CDR3 in DNA: TGTGCCAGCAGTTTTTTAGCTAGCGGGAACACCGGGGAGCTGTTTTTT. The rearrangement links TRBV28 to TRBJ2-2, with 7 bases aligning to TRBD2. V shed 3 bases and J 1 base; nucleotides not matched to a gene: 5. The germline CDR1 and CDR2 sequences are MDHEN and SYDVKM. This CDR3 has 16 residues.

This clonotype has ten or more counts. V gene TRBV13 combines with J gene TRBJ2-3, with TRBD1 identical over 9 bases. The CDR3 covers 16 residues. V lost 4 bases, J lost 5 bases, and 10 bases stayed unmatched. Looked up from germline, CDR1 is PRHDT and CDR2 is FYEKMQ (reference sequence). The CDR3 region is CASSSKGQGWRDTQYF. CDR3 coding DNA: TGTGCCAGCAGCTCAAAGGGACAGGGATGGAGAGATACGCAGTATTTT. The variable domain in full, with the rest retrieved from reference TRBV13 and TRBJ2-3, is AAGVIQSPRHLIKEKRETATLKCYPIPRHDTVYWYQQGPGQDPQFLISFYEKMQSDKGSIPDRFSAQQFSDYHSELNMSSLELGDSALYFCASSSKGQGWRDTQYFGPGTRLTVL.

This clonotype was detected many times. The gene calls are TRBV29-1 and TRBJ2-3, with a weak D call TRBD1 (6 bases). In germline, CDR1 is SQVTM, CDR2 ANQGSEA. The CDR3 is made up of 12 amino acids. V was pared by 7 bases and J by 9 bases, with 17 bases between. The CDR3: CSALAGGQTQYF. The DNA for the CDR3 is TGCAGCGCCTTGGCTGGGGGCCAGACGCAGTATTTT.

This clonotype was found a few times. The J gene is TRBJ2-7, the V gene TRBV10-3; 11 nucleotides align to TRBD1. The germline V gene encodes CDR1 ENHRY and CDR2 SYGVKD. V dropped 2 bases and J dropped 3; count of bases not matched to a gene: 0. The CDR3 sequence is 14 residues long. The CDR3 DNA sequence: TGTGCCATCAGTGAGGGGACAGGGGGCTACGAGCAGTACTTC. Its translation is CAISEGTGGYEQYF.

The chain employs TRBV4-3 and TRBJ1-1; D is ambiguous. The ends were cut back, 0 bases at V and 0 bases at J, with 14 bases in the middle. Germline CDR1 and CDR2: LGHNA and YSLEER. This CDR3 spans 17 amino acids. The CDR3 spells CASSQDRPWTMNTEAFF. The CDR3 nucleotides read TGCGCCAGCAGCCAAGATCGCCCGTGGACCATGAACACTGAAGCTTTCTTT.

The CDR3 loop reads CASSLAVAEYNEQFF. The CDR3 DNA reads TGTGCCAGCAGCTTAGCAGTAGCGGAGTACAATGAGCAGTTCTTC. The V gene is TRBV7-2, the J gene TRBJ2-1; the D gene is possibly TRBD2 (6 bases). Trimming stripped 0 bases from V and 4 bases from J, with 10 bases between. Germline lookup yields CDR1 SGHTA and CDR2 FQGNSA. CDR3 size: 15 residues.

This clonotype showed up many times. The genes are TRBV7-2 and TRBJ1-1, with D possibly being TRBD1 (6 bases). The CDR3 runs 14 residues. Trimming cost V 7 bases and J 3 bases, with 15 bases left between them. Germline V lookup: CDR1 SGHTA, CDR2 FQGNSA. CDR3 residues: CASTPWGRDTEAFF. The CDR3 region has the DNA TGTGCCAGCACCCCCTGGGGGCGGGACACTGAAGCTTTCTTT.